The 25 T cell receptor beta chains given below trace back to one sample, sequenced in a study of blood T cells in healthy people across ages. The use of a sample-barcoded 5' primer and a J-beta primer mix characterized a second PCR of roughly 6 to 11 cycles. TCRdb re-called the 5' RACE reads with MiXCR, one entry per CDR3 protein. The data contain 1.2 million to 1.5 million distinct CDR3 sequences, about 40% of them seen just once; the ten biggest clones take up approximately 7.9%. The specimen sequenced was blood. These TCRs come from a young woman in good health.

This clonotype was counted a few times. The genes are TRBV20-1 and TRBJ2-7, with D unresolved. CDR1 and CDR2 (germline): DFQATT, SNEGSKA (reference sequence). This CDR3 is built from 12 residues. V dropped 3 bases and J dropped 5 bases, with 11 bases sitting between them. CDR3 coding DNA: TGCAGTGCTAGGTCTCCGTCGGACGAGCAGTACTTC. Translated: CSARSPSDEQYF.

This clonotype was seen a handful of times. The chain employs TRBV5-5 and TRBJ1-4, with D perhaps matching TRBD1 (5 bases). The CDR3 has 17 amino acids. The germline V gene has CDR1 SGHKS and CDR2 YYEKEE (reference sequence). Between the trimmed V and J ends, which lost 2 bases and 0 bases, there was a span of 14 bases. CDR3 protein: CASSFNLDRPTNEKLFF. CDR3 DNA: TGTGCCAGCAGCTTCAACTTAGACAGACCAACTAATGAAAAACTGTTTTTT.

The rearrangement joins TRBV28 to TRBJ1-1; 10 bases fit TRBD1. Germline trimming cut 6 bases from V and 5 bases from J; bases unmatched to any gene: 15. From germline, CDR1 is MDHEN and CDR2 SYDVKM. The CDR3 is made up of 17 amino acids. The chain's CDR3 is CASSPIPGQGWNTEAFF. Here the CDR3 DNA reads TGTGCCAGCAGCCCCATCCCGGGACAGGGGTGGAATACTGAAGCTTTCTTT. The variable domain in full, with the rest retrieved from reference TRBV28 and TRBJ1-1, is DVKVTQSSRYLVKRTGEKVFLECVQDMDHENMFWYRQDPGLGLRLIYFSYDVKMKEKGDIPEGYSVSREKKERFSLILESASTNQTSMYLCASSPIPGQGWNTEAFFGQGTRLTVV.

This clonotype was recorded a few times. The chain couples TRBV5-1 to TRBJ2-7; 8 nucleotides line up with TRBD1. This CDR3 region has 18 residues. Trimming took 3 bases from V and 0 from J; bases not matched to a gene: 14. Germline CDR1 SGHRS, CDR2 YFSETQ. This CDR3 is CASSSLPGQGLSSYEQYF. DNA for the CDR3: TGCGCCAGCAGCTCGCTTCCAGGACAGGGTTTGAGCTCCTACGAGCAGTACTTC. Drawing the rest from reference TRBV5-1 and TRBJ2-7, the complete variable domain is KAGVTQTPRYLIKTRGQQVTLSCSPISGHRSVSWYQQTPGQGLQFLFEYFSETQRNKGNFPGRFSGRQFSNSRSEMNVSTLELGDSALYLCASSSLPGQGLSSYEQYFGPGTRLTVT.

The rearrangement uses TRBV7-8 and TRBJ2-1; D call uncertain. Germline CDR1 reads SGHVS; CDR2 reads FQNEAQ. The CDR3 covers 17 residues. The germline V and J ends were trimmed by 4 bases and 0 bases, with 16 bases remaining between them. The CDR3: CASSSRRTTSSYNEQFF. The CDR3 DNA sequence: TGTGCCAGCAGCTCCCGGCGAACTACGAGCTCCTACAATGAGCAGTTCTTC.

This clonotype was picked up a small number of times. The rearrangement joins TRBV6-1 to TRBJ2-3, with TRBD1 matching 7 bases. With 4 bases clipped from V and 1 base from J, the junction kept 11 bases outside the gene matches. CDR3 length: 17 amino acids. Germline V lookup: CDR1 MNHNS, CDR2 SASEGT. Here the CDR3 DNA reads TGTGCCAGCAGTGCTTGGTTGGGAACAGGGGGCACAGATACGCAGTATTTT. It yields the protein CASSAWLGTGGTDTQYF.

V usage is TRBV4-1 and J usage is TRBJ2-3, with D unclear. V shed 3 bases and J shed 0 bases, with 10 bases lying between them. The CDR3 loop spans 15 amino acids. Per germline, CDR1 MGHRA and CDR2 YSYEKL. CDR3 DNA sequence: TGCGCCAGCAGCCACACGGACCCAAGCACAGATACGCAGTATTTT. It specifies CASSHTDPSTDTQYF.

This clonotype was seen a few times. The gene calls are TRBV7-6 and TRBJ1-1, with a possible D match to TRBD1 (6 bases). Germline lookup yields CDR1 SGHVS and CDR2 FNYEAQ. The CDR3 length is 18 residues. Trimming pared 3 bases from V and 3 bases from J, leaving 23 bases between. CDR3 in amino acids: CASSFEQGGVAGDTEAFF. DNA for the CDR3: TGTGCCAGCAGCTTCGAGCAGGGAGGAGTCGCAGGGGACACTGAAGCTTTCTTT.

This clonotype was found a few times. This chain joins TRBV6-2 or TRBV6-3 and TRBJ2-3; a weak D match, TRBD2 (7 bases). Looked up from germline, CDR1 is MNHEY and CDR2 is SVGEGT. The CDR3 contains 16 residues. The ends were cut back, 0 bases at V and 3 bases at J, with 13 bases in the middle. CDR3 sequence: CASSYSRGARTDTQYF. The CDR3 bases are TGTGCCAGCAGTTACTCCCGGGGGGCCCGGACAGATACGCAGTATTTT.

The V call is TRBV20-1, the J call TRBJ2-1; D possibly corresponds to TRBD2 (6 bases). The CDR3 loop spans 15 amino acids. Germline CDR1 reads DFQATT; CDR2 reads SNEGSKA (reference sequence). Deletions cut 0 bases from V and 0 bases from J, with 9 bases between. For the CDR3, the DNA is TGCAGTGCTAGAGAGGCGGGAATCTCCTACAATGAGCAGTTCTTC. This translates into CSAREAGISYNEQFF.

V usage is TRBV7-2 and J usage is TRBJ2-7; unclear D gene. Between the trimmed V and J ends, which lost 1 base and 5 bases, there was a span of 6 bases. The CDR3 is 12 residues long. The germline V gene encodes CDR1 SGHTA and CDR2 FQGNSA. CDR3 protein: CASSLVRHEQYF. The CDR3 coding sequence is TGTGCCAGCAGCTTAGTCCGCCACGAGCAGTACTTC. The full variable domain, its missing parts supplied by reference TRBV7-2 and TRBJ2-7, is GAGVSQSPSNKVTEKGKDVELRCDPISGHTALYWYRQSLGQGLEFLIYFQGNSAPDKSGLPSDRFSAERTGGSVSTLTIQRTQQEDSAVYLCASSLVRHEQYFGPGTRLTVT.

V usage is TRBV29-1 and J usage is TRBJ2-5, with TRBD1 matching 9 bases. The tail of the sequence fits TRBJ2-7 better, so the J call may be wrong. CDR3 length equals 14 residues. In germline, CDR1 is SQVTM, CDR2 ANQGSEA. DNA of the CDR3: TGCAGCGCCCGGCGGACAGGGGCCGAATACGAGCAGTACTTC. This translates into CSARRTGAEYEQYF.

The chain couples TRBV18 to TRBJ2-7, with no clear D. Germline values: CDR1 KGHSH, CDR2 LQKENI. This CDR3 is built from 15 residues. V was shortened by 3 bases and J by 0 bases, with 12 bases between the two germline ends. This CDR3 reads CASSPPGESSYEQYF. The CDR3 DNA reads TGTGCCAGCTCACCGCCAGGTGAGAGCTCCTACGAGCAGTACTTC.

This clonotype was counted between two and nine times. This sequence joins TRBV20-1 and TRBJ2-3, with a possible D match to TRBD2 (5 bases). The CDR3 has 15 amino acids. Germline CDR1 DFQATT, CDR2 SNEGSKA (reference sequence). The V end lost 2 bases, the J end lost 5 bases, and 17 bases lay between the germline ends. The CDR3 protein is CSARRSAGVGDTQYF. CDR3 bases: TGCAGTGCTAGAAGGTCGGCCGGGGTGGGAGATACGCAGTATTTT.

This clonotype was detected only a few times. The CDR3 protein is CATSRFGQTNYGYTF. The DNA for the CDR3 is TGTGCCACCAGCAGATTCGGACAGACTAACTATGGCTACACCTTC. The rearrangement links TRBV15 to TRBJ1-2, with D perhaps matching TRBD1 (6 bases). The length of the CDR3 is 15 residues. From germline, CDR1 is LNHNV and CDR2 YYDKDF (reference sequence). With 2 bases removed from V and 0 bases from J, the gap between germline ends came to 10 bases.

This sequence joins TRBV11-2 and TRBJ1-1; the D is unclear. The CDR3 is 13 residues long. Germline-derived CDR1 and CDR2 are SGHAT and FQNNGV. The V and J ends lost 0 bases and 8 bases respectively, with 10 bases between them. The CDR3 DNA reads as TGTGCCAGCAGCTTAGATCGGTTGGGGGAAGCTTTCTTT. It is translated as CASSLDRLGEAFF.

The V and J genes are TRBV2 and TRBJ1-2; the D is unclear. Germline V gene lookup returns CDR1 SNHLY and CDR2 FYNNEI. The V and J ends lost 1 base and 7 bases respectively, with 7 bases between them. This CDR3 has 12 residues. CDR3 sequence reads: CASSEGEAGYTF. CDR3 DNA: TGTGCCAGCAGTGAAGGAGAGGCTGGCTACACCTTC. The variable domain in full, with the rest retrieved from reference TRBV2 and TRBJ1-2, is EPEVTQTPSHQVTQMGQEVILRCVPISNHLYFYWYRQILGQKVEFLVSFYNNEISEKSEIFDDQFSVERPDGSNFTLKIRSTKLEDSAMYFCASSEGEAGYTFGSGTRLTVV.

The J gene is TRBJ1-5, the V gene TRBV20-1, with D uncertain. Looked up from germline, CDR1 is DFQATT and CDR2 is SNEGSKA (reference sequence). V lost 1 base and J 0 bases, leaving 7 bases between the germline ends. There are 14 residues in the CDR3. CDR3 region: CSARGAHSNQPQHF. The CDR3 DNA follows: TGCAGTGCTAGAGGGGCCCATAGCAATCAGCCCCAGCATTTT.

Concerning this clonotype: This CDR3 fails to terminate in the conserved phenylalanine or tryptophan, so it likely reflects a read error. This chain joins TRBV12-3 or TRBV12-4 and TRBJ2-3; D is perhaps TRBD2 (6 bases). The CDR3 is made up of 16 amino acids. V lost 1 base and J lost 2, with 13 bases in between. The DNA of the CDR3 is TGTGCCAGCAGTTTAGGGGCTAGCGTCGTCACAGATACGCAGTATTCT. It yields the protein CASSLGASVVTDTQYS.

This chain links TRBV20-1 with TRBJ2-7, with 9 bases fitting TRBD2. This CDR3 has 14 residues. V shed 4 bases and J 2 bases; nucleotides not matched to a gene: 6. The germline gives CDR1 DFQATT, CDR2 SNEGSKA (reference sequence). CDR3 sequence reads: CSAIPREGTYEQYF. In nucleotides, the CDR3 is TGCAGTGCTATCCCGCGGGAGGGAACCTACGAGCAGTACTTC.

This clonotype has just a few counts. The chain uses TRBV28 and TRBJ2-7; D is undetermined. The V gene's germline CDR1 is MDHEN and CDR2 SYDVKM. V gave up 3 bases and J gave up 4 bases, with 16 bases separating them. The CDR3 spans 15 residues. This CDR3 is CASSFLRPLPYEQYF. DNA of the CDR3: TGTGCCAGCAGTTTTCTGAGGCCCTTACCGTACGAGCAGTACTTC.

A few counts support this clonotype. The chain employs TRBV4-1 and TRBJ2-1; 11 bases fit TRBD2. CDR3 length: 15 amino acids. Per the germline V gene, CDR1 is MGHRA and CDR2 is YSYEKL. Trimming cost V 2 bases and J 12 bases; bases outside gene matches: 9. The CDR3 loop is CASSQPSGGTPWQFF. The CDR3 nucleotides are TGCGCCAGCAGCCAACCTAGCGGGGGGACGCCCTGGCAGTTCTTC.

CDR3 loop: CASSTSGQHYGYTF. CDR3 DNA sequence: TGTGCCAGTAGTACCTCGGGACAGCACTATGGCTACACCTTC. The rearrangement uses TRBV19 and TRBJ1-2, with 7 nucleotides matching TRBD1. In germline, CDR1 is LNHDA, CDR2 SQIVND (reference sequence). The ends lost 4 bases at V and 3 bases at J; junction bases unmatched: 5. The CDR3 has 14 amino acids.

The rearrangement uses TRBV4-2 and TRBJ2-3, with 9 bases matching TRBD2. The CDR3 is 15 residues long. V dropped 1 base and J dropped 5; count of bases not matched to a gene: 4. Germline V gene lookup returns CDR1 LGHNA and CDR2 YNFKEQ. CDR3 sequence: CASSQGTSAGDTQYF. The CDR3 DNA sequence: TGTGCCAGCAGCCAAGGGACTAGCGCGGGAGATACGCAGTATTTT.

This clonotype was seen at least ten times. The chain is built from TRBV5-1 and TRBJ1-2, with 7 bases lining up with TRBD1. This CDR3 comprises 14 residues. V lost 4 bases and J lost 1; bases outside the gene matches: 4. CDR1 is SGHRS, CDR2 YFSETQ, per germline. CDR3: CASSVDRLNYGYTF. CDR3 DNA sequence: TGCGCCAGCAGCGTGGACAGGCTTAACTATGGCTACACCTTC.